This TCR beta chain was retrieved from a study of graft-versus-host responses after intestinal transplantation. Study-wide context: Every recipient underwent anti-thymocyte globulin induction, then tacrolimus and steroids for roughly 3 years.

The data were produced by immunoSEQ multiplex PCR, yet TCRdb's version contains in-frame clones alone and is incomplete. The sample includes over 70,000 clones, roughly 87% of them seen just once. The study's findings and limits: High graft-versus-host to host-versus-graft clonal ratios were found in allografts of patients who had graft-donor T cell macrochimerism.

This clone was seen a few times. The antigen is undetermined. Germline CDR1 is MNHEY and CDR2 is SMNVEV (reference sequence). V was pared by 2 bases and J by 1 base, with 8 bases between. CDR3 length equals 14 residues. The chain joins TRBV27 to TRBJ1-2, with unresolved D. Sequenced material: unstimulated CD8+ T cells sorted from spleen or lymph node cells, taken before intestinal transplant. The sequence was obtained from a human donor who received an intestinal transplant. CDR3 sequence (DNA): TGTGCCAGCAGTTTAGGACGGCTTAACTATGGCTACACCTTC. Its protein product is CASSLGRLNYGYTF.